This T cell receptor (beta chain) was captured in a study of blood T cell repertoires in COVID-19. Original handling: It was from reference gene primer amplification that nucleated cell counts were estimated. The protocol was immunoSEQ multiplex PCR, while the TCRdb copy is restricted to in-frame clones and leaves out a portion. For V, J and clone size, that table is used; D and trimming come from the DNA. Of approximately 100,000 clones in the sample, roughly 80% were seen once. Trimming removed 0 bases at V and 0 bases at J, with 4 bases between. The CDR3 spans 14 residues. Germline loops: CDR1 SGDLS, CDR2 YYNGEE.

The chain employs TRBV9 and TRBJ1-3; D is unresolved. The sequencing sample was made of peripheral blood. The receptor's source is an elderly woman with acute or convalescent COVID-19. CDR3 residues: CASSVAISGNTIYF. CDR3 sequence (DNA): TGTGCCAGCAGCGTAGCTATCTCTGGAAACACCATATATTTT.